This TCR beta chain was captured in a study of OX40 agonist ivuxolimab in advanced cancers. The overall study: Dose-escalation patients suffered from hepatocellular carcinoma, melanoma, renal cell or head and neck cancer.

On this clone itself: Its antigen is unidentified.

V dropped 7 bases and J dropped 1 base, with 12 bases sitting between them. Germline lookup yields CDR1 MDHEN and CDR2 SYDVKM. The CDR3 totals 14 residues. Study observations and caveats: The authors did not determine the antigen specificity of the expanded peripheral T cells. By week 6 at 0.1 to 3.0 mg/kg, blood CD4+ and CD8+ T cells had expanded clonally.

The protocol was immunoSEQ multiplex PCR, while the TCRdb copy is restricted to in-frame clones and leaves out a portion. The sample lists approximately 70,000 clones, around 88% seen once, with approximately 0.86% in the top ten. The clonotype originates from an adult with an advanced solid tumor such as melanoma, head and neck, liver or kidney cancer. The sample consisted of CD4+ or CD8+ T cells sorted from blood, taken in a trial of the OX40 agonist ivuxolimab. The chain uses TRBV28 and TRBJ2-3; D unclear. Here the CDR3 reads CASTGRRGTDTQYF. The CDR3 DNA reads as TGTGCCAGCACGGGCCGAAGGGGCACAGATACGCAGTATTTT.